This is a list of T cell receptor beta chains from one sample in a study of graft-versus-host responses after intestinal transplantation. TCRdb keeps only in-frame clones here, not all; method: immunoSEQ multiplex PCR. The repertoire holds fewer than 45,000 clones, with around 94% as singletons. This specimen consisted of PBMCs, obtained 16 days after intestinal transplant. These receptors all stem from a human patient who received an intestinal transplant, so some T cells may come from the graft donor. Each CDR3 is given with its conserved first and last residue. A D gene is named only where the DNA matches it firmly. Some rows have no size entry. The others give once, few or many, or a class for an expanded clone.

D	V	length	size	J	CDR3	DNA
NA	TRBV7-6	15	NA	TRBJ2-2	CASSSGAPNTGELFF	TGTGCCAGCAGCTCGGGGGCCCCGAACACCGGGGAGCTGTTTTTT
TRBD2	TRBV18	17	NA	TRBJ2-7	CASSPLSGREPHYEQYF	TGTGCCAGCTCACCCCTTTCCGGGCGGGAGCCCCACTACGAGCAGTACTTC
NA	TRBV5-1	15	NA	TRBJ2-7	CASNLEGVGDDEQYF	TGCGCCAGCAACTTGGAGGGGGTGGGTGACGACGAGCAGTACTTC
NA	TRBV28	20	NA	TRBJ1-4	CASINHKGGSLGATVEKLFF	TGTGCCAGCATCAATCATAAGGGGGGCAGTCTCGGCGCAACTGTTGAAAAACTGTTTTTT
TRBD1	TRBV5-1	14	NA	TRBJ2-3	CASQDRASTDTQYF	TGCGCCAGTCAGGACAGGGCGAGCACAGATACGCAGTATTTT
TRBD1	TRBV7-8	14	NA	TRBJ2-1	CASSYGTGGNEQFF	TGTGCCAGCAGCTACGGGACAGGGGGCAATGAGCAGTTCTTC
TRBD1	TRBV7-3	15	NA	TRBJ2-3	CASSLRGGGTDTQYF	TGTGCCAGCAGCTTACGAGGGGGCGGCACAGATACGCAGTATTTT
TRBD2	TRBV4-1	17	NA	TRBJ2-7	CASSLLNAAGVRGEQYF	TGCGCCAGCAGCCTACTAAACGCAGCGGGAGTCCGAGGGGAGCAGTACTTC
NA	TRBV4-3	15	NA	TRBJ2-1	CASSQDSRGYNEQFF	TGCGCCAGCAGCCAAGACTCGCGCGGGTACAATGAGCAGTTCTTC
TRBD2	TRBV4-3	16	NA	TRBJ2-1	CASSQISGSSYNEQFF	TGCGCCAGCAGCCAAATAAGCGGGAGCTCCTACAATGAGCAGTTCTTC
NA	TRBV13	15	NA	TRBJ2-1	CASSLGGFSYNEQFF	TGTGCCAGCAGCTTAGGTGGGTTCTCCTACAATGAGCAGTTCTTC
NA	TRBV19	15	NA	TRBJ1-5	CASSISTADNQPQHF	TGTGCCAGTAGTATATCGACAGCAGACAATCAGCCCCAGCATTTT
NA	TRBV15	15	NA	TRBJ1-4	CATSPETEYSEKLFF	TGTGCCACCAGCCCCGAGACAGAATATTCCGAAAAACTGTTTTTT
NA	TRBV5-1	14	NA	TRBJ1-1	CASSLYQGNTEAFF	TGCGCCAGCAGCTTGTACCAGGGAAACACTGAAGCTTTCTTT
NA	TRBV6-1	14	few	TRBJ2-7	CASSEGLGAYEQYF	TGTGCCAGCAGTGAAGGTTTAGGGGCCTACGAGCAGTACTTC
TRBD2	TRBV2	14	NA	TRBJ2-7	CASLAGVFSYEQYF	TGTGCCAGCTTAGCGGGAGTCTTCTCCTACGAGCAGTACTTC
TRBD1	TRBV9	15	NA	TRBJ2-7	CASSDMDRALYEQYF	TGTGCCAGCAGTGACATGGACAGGGCCCTCTACGAGCAGTACTTC
TRBD1	TRBV28	16	NA	TRBJ1-2	CASSLSGQINNYGYTF	TGTGCCAGCAGTCTCTCGGGACAGATTAATAACTATGGCTACACCTTC
NA	TRBV4-1	18	NA	TRBJ2-2	CASSQGPEMGANTGELFF	TGCGCCAGCAGCCAAGGGCCCGAGATGGGGGCGAACACCGGGGAGCTGTTTTTT
NA	TRBV5-8	14	NA	TRBJ2-7	CASSFRDGLYEQYF	TGTGCCAGCAGTTTCCGGGACGGCCTGTACGAGCAGTACTTC
NA	TRBV28	18	NA	TRBJ2-5	CASSLVWEMGEYQETQYF	TGTGCCAGCAGTTTAGTTTGGGAGATGGGAGAGTACCAAGAGACCCAGTACTTC
TRBD2	TRBV18	14	NA	TRBJ2-7	CASSPPSGPYEQYF	TGTGCCAGCTCACCACCTAGCGGGCCCTACGAGCAGTACTTC
TRBD2	TRBV6-4	16	few	TRBJ2-1	CASSDRLAGDHNEQFF	TGTGCCAGCAGTGACAGGCTAGCGGGAGATCACAATGAGCAGTTCTTC
TRBD1	TRBV28	17	NA	TRBJ2-7	CASSSYPRDRVSGEQYF	TGTGCCAGCAGTTCCTATCCTCGGGACAGGGTATCAGGCGAGCAGTACTTC
NA	TRBV19	16	NA	TRBJ2-1	CASSYGGEVSHNEQFF	TGTGCCAGTAGTTACGGTGGGGAGGTGTCTCACAATGAGCAGTTCTTC
NA	TRBV6-5	12	once	TRBJ2-5	CASSYQGETQYF	TGTGCCAGCAGTTACCAGGGAGAGACCCAGTACTTC
NA	TRBV4-3	14	NA	TRBJ2-1	CASSQRRGVNEQFF	TGCGCCAGCAGCCAACGGAGGGGGGTCAATGAGCAGTTCTTC
NA	TRBV2	15	NA	TRBJ2-1	CASSPSSGAYNEQFF	TGTGCCAGCAGCCCAAGCAGCGGAGCATACAATGAGCAGTTCTTC
NA	TRBV25-1	16	NA	TRBJ1-4	CASSDVEQGKVEKLFF	TGTGCCAGCAGTGATGTAGAACAGGGAAAGGTTGAAAAACTGTTTTTT
TRBD2	TRBV29-1	15	NA	TRBJ2-1	CSVDGGLAEGGEQFF	TGCAGCGTTGACGGGGGACTAGCGGAAGGGGGTGAGCAGTTCTTC
TRBD2	TRBV27	15	once	TRBJ2-1	CASSSGTSGRNEQFF	TGTGCCAGCAGTTCCGGGACTAGCGGGAGAAATGAGCAGTTCTTC
NA	TRBV7-5	11	NA	TRBJ1-5	CVRSPRQEEHF	TGTGTCAGAAGTCCCCGCCAGGAAGAGCATTTT
NA	TRBV4-1	15	NA	TRBJ2-7	CASSQDRSTTYEQYF	TGCGCCAGCAGCCAAGATAGGAGTACGACCTACGAGCAGTACTTC
TRBD2	TRBV5-4	13	NA	TRBJ2-4	CASSSGNQNIQYF	TGTGCCAGCAGTAGCGGGAACCAAAACATTCAGTACTTC
NA	TRBV4-3	15	NA	TRBJ1-2	CASSQPRDGTSGYTF	TGCGCCAGCAGCCAGCCGAGGGACGGAACCTCCGGCTACACCTTC
NA	TRBV7-8	15	NA	TRBJ1-1	CASSFDGLLNTEAFF	TGTGCCAGCAGCTTCGACGGACTCCTGAACACTGAAGCTTTCTTT
NA	TRBV5-4	15	NA	TRBJ2-3	CASSLELLGPDTQYF	TGTGCCAGCAGCTTGGAATTACTTGGCCCAGATACGCAGTATTTT
NA	TRBV7-3	15	NA	TRBJ2-7	CASSLSGTLPYEQYF	TGTGCCAGCAGCTTAAGCGGAACACTCCCCTACGAGCAGTACTTC
NA	TRBV6-6	16	NA	TRBJ2-5	CASSLSPWGREETQYF	TGTGCCAGCAGTCTCTCCCCCTGGGGTAGGGAAGAGACCCAGTACTTC
NA	TRBV9	14	NA	TRBJ2-1	CASSVGSPYNEQFF	TGTGCCAGCAGCGTAGGAAGCCCCTACAATGAGCAGTTCTTC
TRBD1	TRBV9	17	NA	TRBJ2-3	CASSGTGTGASTDTQYF	TGTGCCAGCAGCGGGACCGGGACAGGGGCTAGCACAGATACGCAGTATTTT
TRBD1	TRBV5-4	17	NA	TRBJ1-5	CASSPTGGTGSNQPQHF	TGTGCCAGCAGCCCGACCGGGGGGACAGGGAGCAATCAGCCCCAGCATTTT
NA	TRBV27	13	NA	TRBJ1-1	CASSLGGATEAFF	TGTGCCAGCAGTTTAGGGGGTGCCACTGAAGCTTTCTTT
NA	TRBV5-1	16	NA	TRBJ2-3	CASSLLGDLGGDTQYF	TGCGCCAGCAGCTTGCTCGGGGACCTAGGCGGAGATACGCAGTATTTT
NA	TRBV13	15	NA	TRBJ2-5	CASSAVGGGAETQYF	TGTGCCAGCAGCGCCGTGGGAGGGGGCGCTGAGACCCAGTACTTC
TRBD1	TRBV5-6	15	NA	TRBJ1-1	CASSLVPGTGTEAFF	TGTGCCAGCAGCTTGGTTCCCGGGACAGGGACTGAAGCTTTCTTT
NA	TRBV7-4	13	NA	TRBJ2-5	CASSRPGVGEQYF	TGTGCCAGCAGCCGCCCGGGGGTGGGAGAGCAGTACTTC
TRBD2	TRBV7-6	16	once	TRBJ2-5	CASSRFGTRYQETQYF	TGTGCCAGCAGCCGATTTGGGACTAGGTACCAAGAGACCCAGTACTTC
NA	TRBV30	14	NA	TRBJ2-7	CAWSVVKGAYEQYF	TGTGCCTGGAGTGTTGTCAAGGGGGCCTACGAGCAGTACTTC
NA	TRBV28	15	NA	TRBJ2-7	CASSLVAGRSYEQYF	TGTGCCAGCAGTTTAGTCGCAGGGAGGTCCTACGAGCAGTACTTC